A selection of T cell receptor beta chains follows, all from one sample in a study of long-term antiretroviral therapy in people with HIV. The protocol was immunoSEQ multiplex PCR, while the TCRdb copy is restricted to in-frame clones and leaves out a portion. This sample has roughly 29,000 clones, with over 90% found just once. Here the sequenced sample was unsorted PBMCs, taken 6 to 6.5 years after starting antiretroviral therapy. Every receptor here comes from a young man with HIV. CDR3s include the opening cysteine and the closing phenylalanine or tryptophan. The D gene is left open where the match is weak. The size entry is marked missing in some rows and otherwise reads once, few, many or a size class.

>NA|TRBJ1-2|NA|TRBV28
CASSGSYGYTF
TGTGCCAGCAGTGGGTCCTATGGCTACACCTTC
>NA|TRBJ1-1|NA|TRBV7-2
CASSFTIGLSATEAFF
TGTGCCAGCAGCTTCACGATAGGGTTAAGTGCCACTGAAGCTTTCTTT
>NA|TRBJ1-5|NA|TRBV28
CASSLNKYQPQHF
TGTGCCAGCAGTTTAAACAAGTATCAGCCCCAGCATTTT
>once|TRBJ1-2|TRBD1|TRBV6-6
CASSSTRGDREGYTF
TGTGCCAGCAGTTCCACTCGTGGGGACAGAGAAGGCTACACCTTC
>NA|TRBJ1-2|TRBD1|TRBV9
CASSPQGAYGYTF
TGTGCCAGCAGCCCTCAGGGGGCCTATGGCTACACCTTC
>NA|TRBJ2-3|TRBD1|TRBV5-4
CASSWDRGATDTQYF
TGTGCCAGCAGTTGGGACAGGGGGGCCACAGATACGCAGTATTTT
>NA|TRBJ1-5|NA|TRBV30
CAWSVKGRQPQHF
TGTGCCTGGAGTGTAAAAGGACGTCAGCCCCAGCATTTT
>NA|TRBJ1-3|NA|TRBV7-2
CASDQGNSGNTIYF
TGTGCCAGCGACCAGGGGAACTCTGGAAACACCATATATTTT
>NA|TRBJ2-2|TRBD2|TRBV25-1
CASSDRTSGRAGELFF
TGTGCCAGCAGTGATCGGACTAGCGGGAGGGCCGGGGAGCTGTTTTTT
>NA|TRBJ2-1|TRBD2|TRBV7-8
CASSSPSGGAKVNEQFF
TGTGCCAGCAGCTCCCCTAGCGGGGGGGCTAAGGTGAATGAGCAGTTCTTC
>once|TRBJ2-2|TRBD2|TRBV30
CAWNVAGGHTGELFF
TGTGCCTGGAACGTAGCGGGAGGGCATACCGGGGAGCTGTTTTTT
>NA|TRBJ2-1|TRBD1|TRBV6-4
CASSATGGSNEQFF
TGTGCCAGCAGTGCAACAGGGGGAAGCAATGAGCAGTTCTTC
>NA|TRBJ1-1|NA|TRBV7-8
CASSQSQGETEAFF
TGTGCCAGCAGCCAAAGCCAGGGAGAGACTGAAGCTTTCTTT
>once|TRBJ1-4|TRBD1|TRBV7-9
CASSSDRGYEKLFF
TGTGCCAGCAGCTCGGACAGGGGATATGAAAAACTGTTTTTT
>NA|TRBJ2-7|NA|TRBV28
CASSLMQGGNEQYF
TGTGCCAGCAGTTTAATGCAGGGAGGCAACGAGCAGTACTTC
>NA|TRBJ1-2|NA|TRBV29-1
CSVDPEGFYGYTF
TGCAGCGTTGACCCCGAGGGGTTCTATGGCTACACCTTC
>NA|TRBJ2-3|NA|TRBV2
CASRSRHTLDTQYF
TGTGCCAGCAGGAGTCGACACACTTTGGATACGCAGTATTTT
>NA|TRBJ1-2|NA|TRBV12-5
CASGLDRGEVVYGYTF
TGTGCTAGTGGTTTGGATCGGGGGGAGGTGGTCTATGGCTACACCTTC
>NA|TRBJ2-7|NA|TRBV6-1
CASSDREAYEQYF
TGTGCCAGCAGTGACAGGGAGGCCTACGAGCAGTACTTC
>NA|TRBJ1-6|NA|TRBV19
CASSILLPGLNNSPLHF
TGTGCCAGTAGTATTCTCTTACCCGGACTGAATAATTCACCCCTCCACTTT
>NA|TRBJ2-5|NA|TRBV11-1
CASSLFQFQETQYF
TGTGCCAGCAGCTTATTCCAGTTCCAAGAGACCCAGTACTTC
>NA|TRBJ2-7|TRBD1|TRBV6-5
CASSSGGNSYEQYF
TGTGCCAGCAGTTCAGGGGGTAACTCCTACGAGCAGTACTTC
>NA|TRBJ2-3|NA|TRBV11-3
CASSLGVSTDTQYF
TGTGCCAGCAGCTTAGGGGTTAGCACAGATACGCAGTATTTT
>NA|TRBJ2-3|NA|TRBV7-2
CASSLGRRADTQYF
TGTGCCAGCAGCTTGGGACGGCGGGCGGATACGCAGTATTTT
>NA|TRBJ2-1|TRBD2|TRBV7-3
CASSPQPGLAGDEQFF
TGTGCCAGCAGCCCGCAGCCGGGACTAGCGGGAGATGAGCAGTTCTTC
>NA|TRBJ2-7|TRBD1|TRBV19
CATKQGAVSYEQYF
TGTGCCACAAAGCAGGGGGCAGTATCCTACGAGCAGTACTTC
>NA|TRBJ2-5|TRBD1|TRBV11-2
CASSLGTGIETQYF
TGTGCCAGCAGCCTAGGGACAGGGATAGAGACCCAGTACTTC
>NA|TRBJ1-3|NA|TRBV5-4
CASSSQHSGNTIYF
TGTGCCAGCAGCTCGCAGCACTCTGGAAACACCATATATTTT
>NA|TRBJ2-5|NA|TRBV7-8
CASSLAGSRGLAQYF
TGTGCCAGCAGCTTAGCGGGCAGCCGGGGGTTGGCCCAGTACTTC
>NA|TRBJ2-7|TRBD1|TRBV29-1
CSVRDRVFDEQYF
TGCAGCGTCCGGGACAGGGTCTTCGACGAGCAGTACTTC
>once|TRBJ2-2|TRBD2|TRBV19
CASSSGTSGNTGELFF
TGTGCCAGTAGTTCAGGGACTAGCGGGAACACCGGGGAGCTGTTTTTT
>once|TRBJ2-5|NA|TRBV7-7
CASSSWGSLGETQYF
TGTGCTAGCAGCTCGTGGGGGTCTCTGGGGGAGACCCAGTACTTC
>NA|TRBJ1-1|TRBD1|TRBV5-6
CASSGTGPTEAFF
TGTGCCAGCAGCGGGACAGGGCCCACTGAAGCTTTCTTT